Here is one TCR beta chain with its context. This specimen belongs to a study of CD8 T cells in Susac syndrome. This CDR3 is built from 15 residues. The germline V gene has CDR1 MDHEN and CDR2 SYDVKM. The trim removed 5 bases at V and 6 bases at J, leaving 11 bases unmatched. An input of roughly 0.45 to 1 ug of RNA was subjected to reverse transcription using random hexamers. TCRdb used MiXCR to reprocess the immunoSEQ multiplex PCR reads, holding one entry per CDR3 protein. This sample carries roughly 130,000 distinct CDR3 sequences, 90% to 95% of them seen once, and the ten largest clones take roughly 0.11%.

The specimen sequenced was CD4+ T cells from PBMCs. The chain combines TRBV28 with TRBJ2-7; 9 bases fit TRBD2. The receptor comes from a human donor in good health. CDR3 DNA: TGTGCCAGCAGTGTCGGGACTAGCAGACCCCTCGAGCAGTACTTC. Its translation is CASSVGTSRPLEQYF.